The 5 T cell receptor beta chains reported below all come from one sample, sequenced in a study of blood T cell repertoires in COVID-19 (TCRdb year 2020). Libraries were constructed by the immunoSEQ multiplex PCR assay. TCRdb re-hosts the immuneACCESS table, in-frame sequences only. Its copies lack some clones; in the studies checked, an unresolved V gene accounts for under half of them, and the cause for the rest is not known. In this sample the table shows some 96,000 clones, about 89% of which occur a single time. The ten most abundant clones make up approximately 2% of the sample. The material sequenced was peripheral blood. Every receptor here comes from a man over 45 with active COVID-19.

The chain couples TRBV14 to TRBJ1-1; D is possibly TRBD1 (5 bases). Trimming took 3 bases from V and 1 from J, leaving 9 bases between them. Germline CDR1 SGHDN, CDR2 FVKESK. This CDR3 has 14 amino acids. As DNA, the CDR3 is TGTGCCAGCAGCCAGGGACTCAGGAACACTGAAGCTTTCTTT. Amino acid sequence: CASSQGLRNTEAFF.

The chain combines TRBV5-5 with TRBJ1-3; D call uncertain. Germline values: CDR1 SGHKS, CDR2 YYEKEE (reference sequence). This CDR3 is 16 amino acids long. Trimming pared 0 bases from V and 0 bases from J, leaving 10 bases between. CDR3 DNA: TGTGCCAGCAGCTTGGCAGCCACGGGCTCTGGAAACACCATATATTTT. Translating it yields CASSLAATGSGNTIYF.

This clone showed up just once. J is TRBJ1-4 and V is TRBV18; 7 nucleotides line up with TRBD1. The CDR3 is 15 residues long. Germline-derived CDR1 and CDR2 are KGHSH and LQKENI. Trimming cost V 1 base and J 2 bases; bases outside gene matches: 1. The DNA of the CDR3 is TGTGCCAGCTCACCACGAGGGGGCACTAATGAAAAACTGTTTTTT. Its translation: CASSPRGGTNEKLFF.

The chain employs TRBV10-2 and TRBJ1-1, with D possibly matching TRBD1 (5 bases). This CDR3 is built from 11 residues. Germline V gives CDR1 WSHSY, CDR2 SAAADI. Trimming cost V 6 bases and J 7 bases, with 9 bases left between them. CDR3 in amino acids: CASSSDSEAFF. The CDR3 DNA reads as TGCGCCAGCAGCTCCGACAGTGAAGCTTTCTTT.

The J gene is TRBJ2-5, the V gene TRBV6-1, with TRBD2 matching over 13 bases. CDR1 and CDR2 (germline): MNHNS, SASEGT. This CDR3 region has 17 residues. Trimming removed 1 base from V and 5 bases from J; junction bases left unmatched: 7. In DNA form, the CDR3 reads TGTGCCAGCAGTGAAGTTCGACTAGCGGGGGGCAGTGAGACCCAGTACTTC. Its protein is CASSEVRLAGGSETQYF.